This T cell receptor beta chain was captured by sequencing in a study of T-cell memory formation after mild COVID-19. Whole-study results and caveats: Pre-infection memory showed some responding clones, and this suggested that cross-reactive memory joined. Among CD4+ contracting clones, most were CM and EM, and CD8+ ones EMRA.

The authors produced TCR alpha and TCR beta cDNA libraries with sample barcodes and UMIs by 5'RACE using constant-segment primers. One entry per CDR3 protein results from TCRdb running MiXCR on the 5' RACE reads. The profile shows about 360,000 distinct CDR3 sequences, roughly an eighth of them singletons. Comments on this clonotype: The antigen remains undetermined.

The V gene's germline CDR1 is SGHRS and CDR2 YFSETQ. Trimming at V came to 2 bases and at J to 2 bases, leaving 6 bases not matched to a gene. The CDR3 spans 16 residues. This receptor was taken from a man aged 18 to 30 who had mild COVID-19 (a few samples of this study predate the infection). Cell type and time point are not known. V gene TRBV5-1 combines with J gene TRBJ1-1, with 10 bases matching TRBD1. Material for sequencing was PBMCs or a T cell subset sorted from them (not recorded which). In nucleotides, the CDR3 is TGCGCCAGCAGCTTTGGAGACAGGGGGCCTAACACTGAAGCTTTCTTT. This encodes CASSFGDRGPNTEAFF.